The TCR beta chain described here comes from a study of T cell clonotyping in hematopoietic cell transplantation. Study findings and constraints: Pathologically expanded recipient clonotypes increased progressively from day 30 to day 180 as diversity fell. At the given depth, recipient repertoires were over 95% de novo clonotypes.

The CDR3 is 16 amino acids. Losses at the gene ends were 0 bases for V and 2 bases for J; bases not matched to a gene: 7. Looked up from germline, CDR1 is SGHRS and CDR2 is YFSETQ. This clone is a singleton in its sample. Its antigen remains unknown. Here immunoSEQ multiplex PCR was the method, and the copy in TCRdb shows in-frame clones only, minus some. The table includes about 70,000 clones, around 94% detected once. The source of this sequence is a man aged 50-60 years in good health. Some clones in this sample may be carry-over from other donors' samples. The material sequenced was peripheral blood mononuclear cells. This chain uses TRBV5-1 with TRBJ2-5; 7 nucleotides agree with TRBD2. DNA of the CDR3: TGCGCCAGCAGCTTGGTTGGACTAGTAACTCAAGAGACCCAGTACTTC. This encodes CASSLVGLVTQETQYF.